This TCR beta chain was profiled in a study of identical twins. Study outcomes and limitations: For out-of-frame alpha sequences shared by twins, low generation probability was in excess.

There are 14 residues in the CDR3. Germline values: CDR1 MNHEY, CDR2 SVGEGT. V lost 2 bases and J lost 7; bases outside the gene matches: 4. A template switching step contributed a universal primer site, while unique molecular identifiers were present in the cDNA. One entry per CDR3 protein, called by TCRdb with MiXCR from the 5' RACE reads. This sample carries under 900,000 distinct CDR3 sequences, 9% to 15% of them seen once, and the ten largest clones take around 1.5%. Comment on this clonotype: Its specificity is unknown.

Everyone who donated was a healthy Caucasian. This same sample was also part of a study on yellow fever vaccine responses in identical twins.

The sample consisted of PBMCs. The chain combines TRBV6-2 or TRBV6-3 with TRBJ2-7; 11 nucleotides line up with TRBD2. The sequence derives from a woman aged 18 to 35 in good health. CDR3: CASSYRRLAGEQYF. CDR3 coding DNA: TGTGCCAGCAGTTACCGAAGACTAGCGGGGGAGCAGTACTTC.